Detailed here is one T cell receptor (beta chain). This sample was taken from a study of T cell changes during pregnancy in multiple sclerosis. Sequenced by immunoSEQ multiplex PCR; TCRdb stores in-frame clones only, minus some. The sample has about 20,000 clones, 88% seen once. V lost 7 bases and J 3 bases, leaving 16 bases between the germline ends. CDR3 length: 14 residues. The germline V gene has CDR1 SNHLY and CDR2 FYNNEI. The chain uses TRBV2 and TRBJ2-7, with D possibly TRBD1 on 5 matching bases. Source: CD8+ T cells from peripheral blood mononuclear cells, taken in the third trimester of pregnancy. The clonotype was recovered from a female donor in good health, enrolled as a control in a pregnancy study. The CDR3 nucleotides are TGTGCCAGCATCGGACACCTCCTTCTCTACGAGCAGTACTTC. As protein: CASIGHLLLYEQYF.